This T cell receptor beta chain was sequenced in a study of T cells expressing NK-cell markers. Study background: Among the eight sequenced donors, seven tested HCMV-seropositive and one tested seronegative.

The CDR3 is made up of 14 amino acids. Germline CDR1 and CDR2: SGDLS and YYNGEE. TCRdb reworked the 5' RACE reads into one entry per CDR3 protein, no DNA. The sample has fewer than 200,000 distinct CDR3 sequences, and its top ten clones hold 15% to 20%. The source of this sequence is a woman aged 18 to 69 in good health. Sequencing was performed on blood T cells: a sorted CD56 or NKG2C T cell subset, CD4+ or CD8+ T cells, or bulk PBMC T cells (not recorded which). The rearrangement joins TRBV9 to TRBJ1-6. The CDR3 reads CASSVEQFNSPLHF.